This T cell receptor beta chain was profiled in a study of T cells in localized non-small cell lung cancer. The repertoire was sequenced with immunoSEQ multiplex PCR; TCRdb's copy has only in-frame clones and lacks some. The sample lists roughly 15,000 clones; around 85% were seen once. CDR3 length: 12 residues. Germline-derived CDR1 and CDR2 are MNHNY and SVGAGI (reference sequence). Trimming stripped 8 bases from V and 4 bases from J, with 9 bases between. The sample here was peripheral blood, taken before any cancer treatment. V gene TRBV6-6 combines with J gene TRBJ1-3; D remains unclear. This receptor was obtained from a female donor over 55 with stage I squamous cell lung carcinoma. The CDR3 is CASGFEGNTIYF. As DNA, the CDR3 is TGTGCCAGCGGTTTCGAGGGAAACACCATATATTTT.